The next 25 T cell receptor beta chains were all read from a single sample in a study of T cells expressing NK-cell markers. TCRdb reprocessed the 5' RACE reads, keeping one entry per CDR3 protein, no DNA. Seen in this sample are some 450,000 distinct CDR3 sequences; the ten most common clones hold 7.3%. The sequencing sample was made of blood T cells: a sorted CD56 or NKG2C T cell subset, CD4+ or CD8+ T cells, or bulk PBMC T cells (not recorded which). These receptor sequences come from a woman between 18 and 70 years old in good health.

The chain links TRBV7-9 to TRBJ1-3; TCRdb returns TRBD1, unconfirmable since there is no DNA. The CDR3 extends over 15 amino acids. CDR1 SEHNR and CDR2 FQNEAQ come from the germline V gene (reference sequence). CDR3 protein: CASSLQGNSGNTIYF.

This chain joins TRBV4-3 and TRBJ1-2. The germline gives CDR1 LGHNA, CDR2 YSLEER. The CDR3 sequence is 15 residues long. The CDR3: CASSQIQTPNYGYTF.

J is TRBJ2-2 and V is TRBV5-1; TCRdb's D gene call, TRBD1, goes unchecked for lack of DNA. Germline V gene data show CDR1 as SGHRS and CDR2 as YFSETQ. This CDR3 spans 15 amino acids. CDR3 sequence: CASSSGTSNTGELFF.

The V and J genes are TRBV7-3 and TRBJ2-5; TCRdb's assignment of TRBD2 cannot be checked, as there is no DNA. This CDR3 comprises 15 residues. The germline CDR1 and CDR2 sequences are SGHTA and FQGTGA. The CDR3 is CASSLNGLGEETQYF.

The J gene is TRBJ1-4, the V gene TRBV5-1. This CDR3 contains 16 residues. Germline V gives CDR1 SGHRS, CDR2 YFSETQ. The CDR3 loop reads CASSAQGRGTNEKLFF.

The rearrangement links TRBV29-1 to TRBJ2-1; TCRdb outputs TRBD1, but without DNA this stays unchecked. Germline V gene data show CDR1 as SQVTM and CDR2 as ANQGSEA. The CDR3 consists of 15 residues. CDR3 sequence: CSAWDGKSSYNEQFF.

V and J are TRBV3-1 and TRBJ1-1. Germline V CDR1 and CDR2: LGHDT, YNNKEL (reference sequence). The CDR3 totals 16 residues. The CDR3 sequence: CASSQVLLLLGTEAFF.

The chain has TRBV28 and TRBJ2-1. CDR1 is MDHEN, CDR2 SYDVKM, per germline. The CDR3 length is 14 residues. The CDR3: CASSLWEFHNEQFF.

CDR3 residues: CASGPDGYEQYF. The chain carries TRBV28 and TRBJ2-7; TCRdb proposes TRBD2, but this gene call is untestable without DNA. The CDR3 spans 12 residues. Germline-derived CDR1 and CDR2 are MDHEN and SYDVKM.

The chain has TRBV18 and TRBJ2-6. The CDR3 is 16 residues long. Germline V gives CDR1 KGHSH, CDR2 LQKENI. CDR3 amino acids: CASSPLPSSGANVLTF.

This sequence joins TRBV27 and TRBJ1-1; TCRdb picks TRBD1, but there is no DNA to check that call. The germline V gene encodes CDR1 MNHEY and CDR2 SMNVEV (reference sequence). The CDR3 runs to 17 residues. This chain's CDR3 is CASSYSATGGLNTEAFF.

J is TRBJ2-7 and V is TRBV18. There are 16 residues in the CDR3. The germline CDR1 and CDR2 sequences are KGHSH and LQKENI. The CDR3 reads CASSPEPVTVDYEQYF.

V gene TRBV5-6 combines with J gene TRBJ2-7; TCRdb gives TRBD1 as the D gene, but with no DNA this cannot be confirmed. The CDR3 consists of 15 residues. The germline V gene encodes CDR1 SGHDT and CDR2 YYEEEE. CDR3: CASSHPGGTTYEQYF.

The chain has TRBV5-5 and TRBJ1-1. Germline V gene sequence: CDR1 SGHKS, CDR2 YYEKEE (reference sequence). The CDR3 runs 14 residues. This CDR3 reads CASSLGASWTEAFF. The full variable domain, with the rest looked up from reference TRBV5-5 and TRBJ1-1, is DAGVTQSPTHLIKTRGQQVTLRCSPISGHKSVSWYQQVLGQGPQFIFQYYEKEERGRGNFPDRFSARQFPNYSSELNVNALLLGDSALYLCASSLGASWTEAFFGQGTRLTVV.

This chain joins TRBV4-2 and TRBJ1-5; the TCRdb call, TRBD1, lacks DNA for checking. CDR1 is LGHNA and CDR2 is YNFKEQ in the germline V gene. CDR3 length: 15 amino acids. CDR3 residues: CASSQVGGSNQPQHF.

The chain employs TRBV29-1 and TRBJ1-1; TCRdb reports TRBD1, a call that lacks DNA to check it against. CDR1 and CDR2 (germline): SQVTM, ANQGSEA. This CDR3 is built from 14 residues. CDR3 region: CSARAGHLDTEAFF.

The chain has TRBV18 and TRBJ1-1. This CDR3 region has 12 residues. Germline lookup yields CDR1 KGHSH and CDR2 LQKENI. CDR3 sequence reads: CASSPSWTEAFF.

The chain employs TRBV12-3 or TRBV12-4 and TRBJ2-3; TCRdb lists TRBD2, though no DNA is available to test this call. CDR3 length: 13 residues. CDR3 sequence: CASSKLAGGTQYF.

V usage is TRBV20-1 and J usage is TRBJ2-2; TCRdb indicates TRBD1, and absent DNA this call remains unverified. Germline values: CDR1 DFQATT, CDR2 SNEGSKA (reference sequence). The CDR3 is 15 residues long. CDR3 loop: CSASSGTGETGELFF.

The V call is TRBV6-2 or TRBV6-3, the J call TRBJ2-6; TCRdb names TRBD1, which stays unverified in the absence of DNA. CDR3 length: 19 amino acids. In germline, CDR1 is MNHEY, CDR2 SVGEGT. The CDR3 loop reads CASSLTGTGALSGANVLTF.

This rearrangement joins TRBV7-8 to TRBJ2-1. CDR3 size: 13 residues. Germline loops: CDR1 SGHVS, CDR2 FQNEAQ. CDR3 sequence reads: CASQLRDYNEQFF.

J is TRBJ2-3 and V is TRBV20-1; TCRdb's D call, TRBD1, is unchecked because there is no DNA. Germline CDR1 reads DFQATT; CDR2 reads SNEGSKA (reference sequence). This CDR3 is 13 amino acids long. This chain's CDR3 is CSALDPAGDTQYF.

J is TRBJ2-1 and V is TRBV4-3; the D gene TCRdb calls, TRBD1, cannot be checked with no DNA. The CDR3 totals 16 residues. In germline, CDR1 is LGHNA, CDR2 YSLEER. The CDR3: CASSQDRGSVNNEQFF.

The CDR3 loop is CASRKQSSTDTQYF. The V gene is TRBV12-3 or TRBV12-4, the J gene TRBJ2-3. The CDR3 has 14 residues.

The chain recombines TRBV27 with TRBJ2-1; the TRBD2 assignment by TCRdb is unverifiable without DNA. The germline CDR1 and CDR2 sequences are MNHEY and SMNVEV (reference sequence). CDR3 length equals 16 residues. The CDR3 loop is CASSPLVLAAYNEQFF.